These T cell receptor beta chains were read from a single sample in a study of blood T cell repertoires in COVID-19. Some clones are missing from TCRdb's copy, which holds only in-frame ones; the method was immunoSEQ multiplex PCR. Of fewer than 200,000 clones listed, around four fifths are singletons. Sequenced: peripheral blood. Receptor source: a woman of 80 years or more with COVID-19, enrolled during active disease. CDR3s include the opening cysteine and the closing phenylalanine or tryptophan. D genes are given only for firm matches. Where a row states a size, it is once, few, many or the class of an expanded clone; other rows omit it.

D | J | size | V | DNA | CDR3
TRBD1 | TRBJ2-7 | . | TRBV6-5 | TGTGCCAGCAACCCGGGACAGGGCAGATACGAGCAGTACTTC | CASNPGQGRYEQYF
. | TRBJ1-5 | . | TRBV6-4 | TGTGCCAGCAGTGAACAGGGAGGGCAGCCCCAGCATTTT | CASSEQGGQPQHF
. | TRBJ1-1 | . | TRBV28 | TGTGCCAGCAGACTTTACCGGGACTCCCTACTCGCTTTCTTT | CASRLYRDSLLAFF
. | TRBJ1-5 | . | TRBV20-1 | TGCAGTGCCAGTAGTAGTACTAGTCAGCCCCAGCATTTT | CSASSSTSQPQHF
. | TRBJ1-1 | . | TRBV9 | TGTGCCAGCAGCGCGCCGGGATCTTGGGACACTGAAGCTTTCTTT | CASSAPGSWDTEAFF
. | TRBJ2-1 | few | TRBV7-9 | TGTGCCAGCAGCCCTCTAGACAATGAGCAGTTCTTC | CASSPLDNEQFF
. | TRBJ1-3 | . | TRBV5-1 | TGCGCCAGCAGCCCGGGACACTCCGGAAACACCATATATTTT | CASSPGHSGNTIYF
. | TRBJ2-1 | . | TRBV5-1 | TGCGCCAGCAGCTTGGAGGGGGGGAGCTCCTACAATGAGCAGTTCTTC | CASSLEGGSSYNEQFF
TRBD1 | TRBJ2-4 | . | TRBV3-1/TRBV3-2 | TGTGCCAGCAGCCAAACAGGGGGGAGATTGACCAAAAACATTCAGTACTTC | CASSQTGGRLTKNIQYF
. | TRBJ1-3 | . | TRBV15 | TGTGCCACCAGCAAACCCAGCTCTGGAAACACCATATATTTT | CATSKPSSGNTIYF
TRBD2 | TRBJ2-2 | . | TRBV3-1/TRBV3-2 | TGTGCCAGCAGCCAACCACCGGGACTAGCGGGACCCGGGGAGCTGTTTTTT | CASSQPPGLAGPGELFF
. | TRBJ2-1 | . | TRBV24-1 | TGTGCCACCAGTGACCCCCTACCAGACAGAACATACAATGAGCAGTTCTTC | CATSDPLPDRTYNEQFF
TRBD1 | TRBJ1-6 | . | TRBV10-1 | TGCGCCAGCAGTGATTACAGGGGCTCACCCCTCCACTTT | CASSDYRGSPLHF
TRBD1 | TRBJ1-2 | . | TRBV28 | TGTGCCAGCAGCCGGGGACAGAACTATGGCTACACCTTC | CASSRGQNYGYTF
TRBD1 | TRBJ1-6 | few | TRBV3-1/TRBV3-2 | TGTGCCAGCAGATTAGGACAGGGGAATTCACCCCTCCACTTT | CASRLGQGNSPLHF
TRBD1 | TRBJ2-6 | few | TRBV6-5 | TGTGCCAGCACCCTGACAGGGGTTGGGGCCAACGTCCTGACTTTC | CASTLTGVGANVLTF
TRBD1 | TRBJ1-2 | . | TRBV3-1/TRBV3-2 | TGTGCCAGCAGCCAAGGCCCACAGGGGCCCATGCACTATGGCTACACCTTC | CASSQGPQGPMHYGYTF
. | TRBJ1-2 | . | TRBV5-1 | TGCGCCAGCAGACCGGGGTCCGGGGGCTACACCTTC | CASRPGSGGYTF
TRBD1 | TRBJ2-7 | . | TRBV5-1 | TGCGCCAGCAGCTCCGGGACAGCCTACGAGCAGTACTTC | CASSSGTAYEQYF
. | TRBJ1-1 | once | TRBV6-1 | TGTGCCAGCAGTGAAGCGGGCACAGCTAACACTGAAGCTTTCTTT | CASSEAGTANTEAFF
. | TRBJ2-7 | . | TRBV24-1 | TGTGCCACCAGTGATCCGGCCAGGGGGGAGAGCGACGAGCAGTACTTC | CATSDPARGESDEQYF
. | TRBJ1-6 | . | TRBV9 | TGTGCCAGCAGCGCTGCGCTAAATTCACCCCTCCACTTT | CASSAALNSPLHF
. | TRBJ2-5 | . | TRBV19 | TGTGCCAGTAGCCAGGGACTTCAAGAGACCCAGTACTTC | CASSQGLQETQYF
. | TRBJ2-1 | . | TRBV5-4 | TGTGCCAGCAGCTCAGGGGTACGGGGTGAGCAGTTCTTC | CASSSGVRGEQFF
. | TRBJ2-7 | . | TRBV5-8 | TGTGCCAGCAGATCCACCGCTACCTACGAGCAGTACTTC | CASRSTATYEQYF
. | TRBJ2-7 | . | TRBV5-1 | TGCGCCAGCAAAAACAGGGCTGACTCCTACGAGCAGTACTTC | CASKNRADSYEQYF
. | TRBJ1-2 | . | TRBV28 | TGTGCCAGCAGTCTCCGCGCTTATGGCTACACCTTC | CASSLRAYGYTF
. | TRBJ2-5 | . | TRBV5-6 | TGTGCCAGCAGCTCCCAGAATCAAGAGACCCAGTACTTC | CASSSQNQETQYF
TRBD2 | TRBJ2-2 | . | TRBV14 | TGTGCCAGCAGCCAACCCCTAGCGGCGAACACCGGGGAGCTGTTTTTT | CASSQPLAANTGELFF
. | TRBJ1-6 | . | TRBV6-5 | TGTGCCAGCGGGCTGGACAGCTCCTATAATTCACCCCTCCACTTT | CASGLDSSYNSPLHF
TRBD1 | TRBJ2-5 | . | TRBV9 | TGTGCCAGCAGCCCATATTGGTCGGGACAGCTAGAAGAGACCCAGTACTTC | CASSPYWSGQLEETQYF
TRBD2 | TRBJ2-3 | . | TRBV3-1/TRBV3-2 | TGTGCCAGCGCGGGGGCAGATACGCAGTATTTT | CASAGADTQYF
TRBD1 | TRBJ1-5 | . | TRBV5-5 | TGTGCCAGCAGCGGAACAGGGGGCGCAGGTCAGCCCCAGCATTTT | CASSGTGGAGQPQHF
TRBD1 | TRBJ2-7 | . | TRBV7-9 | TGTGCCAGCAGCTTTAACAGGGGCGGCTCCTACGAGCAGTACTTC | CASSFNRGGSYEQYF
TRBD2 | TRBJ2-1 | . | TRBV15 | TGTGCCACCAGCAGAGAACTAGCGGGAAGGTCCTACAATGAGCAGTTCTTC | CATSRELAGRSYNEQFF
. | TRBJ2-6 | . | TRBV29-1 | TGCAGCGTCGGGGAAATAGGGGCCAACGTCCTGACTTTC | CSVGEIGANVLTF
. | TRBJ2-3 | . | TRBV2 | TGTGCCAGCAGTGAAGGACTTAGCACAGATACGCAGTATTTT | CASSEGLSTDTQYF
. | TRBJ2-7 | . | TRBV11-1 | TGTGCCAGCAGCCGCGCCGGAGCCTACGAGCAGTACTTC | CASSRAGAYEQYF
TRBD2 | TRBJ2-7 | . | TRBV5-1 | TGCGCCAGCAGCTTGTTCCCGGGCCGAGCGGGGGAGCAGTACTTC | CASSLFPGRAGEQYF
TRBD1 | TRBJ1-1 | . | TRBV3-1/TRBV3-2 | TGTGCCAGCAGCCCCACAGGGGGGAACACTGAAGCTTTCTTT | CASSPTGGNTEAFF